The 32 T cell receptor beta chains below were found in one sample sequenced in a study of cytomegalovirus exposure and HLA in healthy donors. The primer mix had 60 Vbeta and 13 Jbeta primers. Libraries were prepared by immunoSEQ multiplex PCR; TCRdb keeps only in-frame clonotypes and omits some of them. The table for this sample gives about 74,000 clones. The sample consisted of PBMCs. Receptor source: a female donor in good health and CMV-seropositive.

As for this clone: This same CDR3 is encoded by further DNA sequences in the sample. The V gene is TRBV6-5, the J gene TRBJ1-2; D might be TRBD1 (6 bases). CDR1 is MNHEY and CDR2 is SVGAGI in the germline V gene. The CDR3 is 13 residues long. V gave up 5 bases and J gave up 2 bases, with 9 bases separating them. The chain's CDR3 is CASSPTGNYGYTF. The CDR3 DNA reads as TGTGCCAGCAGTCCTACAGGGAACTATGGCTACACCTTC.

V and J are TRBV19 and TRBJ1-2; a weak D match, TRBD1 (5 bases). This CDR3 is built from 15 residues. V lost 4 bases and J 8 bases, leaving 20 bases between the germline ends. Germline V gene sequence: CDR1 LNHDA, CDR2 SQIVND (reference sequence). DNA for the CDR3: TGTGCCAGTAGTACCTCCCCAGGGCAGGTCGCGGGCTACACCTTC. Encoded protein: CASSTSPGQVAGYTF.

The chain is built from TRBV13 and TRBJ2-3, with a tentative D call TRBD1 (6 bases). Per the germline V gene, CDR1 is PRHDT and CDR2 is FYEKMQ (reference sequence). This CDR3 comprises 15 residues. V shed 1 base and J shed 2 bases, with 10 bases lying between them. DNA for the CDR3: TGTGCCAGCAGCTTAGAGGGGGAATACACAGATACGCAGTATTTT. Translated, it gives CASSLEGEYTDTQYF.

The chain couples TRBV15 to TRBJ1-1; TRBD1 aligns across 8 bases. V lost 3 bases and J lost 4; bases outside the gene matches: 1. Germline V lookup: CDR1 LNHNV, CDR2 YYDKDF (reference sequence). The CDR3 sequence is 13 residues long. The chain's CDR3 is CATSRDRATEAFF. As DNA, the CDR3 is TGTGCCACCAGCAGGGACAGGGCCACTGAAGCTTTCTTT.

In DNA form, the CDR3 reads TGCGCCAGCAGCCAAGAGATTCGAACAACTAACCCTTCCTACAATGAGCAGTTCTTC. It codes for CASSQEIRTTNPSYNEQFF. The rearrangement links TRBV4-1 to TRBJ2-1; D not certain. V lost 0 bases and J lost 1, with 19 bases in between. Germline CDR1 MGHRA, CDR2 YSYEKL. The CDR3 spans 19 residues.

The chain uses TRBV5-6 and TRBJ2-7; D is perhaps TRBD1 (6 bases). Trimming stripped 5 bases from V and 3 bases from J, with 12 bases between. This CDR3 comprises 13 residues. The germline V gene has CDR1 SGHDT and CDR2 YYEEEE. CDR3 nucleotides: TGTGCCAGCAGACTGGACAGAAACTACGAGCAGTACTTC. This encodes CASRLDRNYEQYF. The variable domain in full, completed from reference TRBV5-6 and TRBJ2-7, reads DAGVTQSPTHLIKTRGQQVTLRCSPKSGHDTVSWYQQALGQGPQFIFQYYEEEERQRGNFPDRFSGHQFPNYSSELNVNALLLGDSALYLCASRLDRNYEQYFGPGTRLTVT.

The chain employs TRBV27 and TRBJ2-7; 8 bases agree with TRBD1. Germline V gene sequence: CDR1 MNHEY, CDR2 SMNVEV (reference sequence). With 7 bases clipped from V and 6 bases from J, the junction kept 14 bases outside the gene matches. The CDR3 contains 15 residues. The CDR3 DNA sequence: TGTGCCAGCACCTCGCAGGGGGCATCTAGGGGCGAGCAGTACTTC. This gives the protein CASTSQGASRGEQYF.

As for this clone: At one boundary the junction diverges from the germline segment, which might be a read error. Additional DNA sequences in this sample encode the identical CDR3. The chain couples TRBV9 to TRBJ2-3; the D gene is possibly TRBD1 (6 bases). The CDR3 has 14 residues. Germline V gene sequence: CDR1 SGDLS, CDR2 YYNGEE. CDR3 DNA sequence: TGCGCCAGCAGCGTCGACAGGAGCACAGATACGCAGTATTTT. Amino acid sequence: CASSVDRSTDTQYF. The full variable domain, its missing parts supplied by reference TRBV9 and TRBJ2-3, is DSGVTQTPKHLITATGQRVTLRCSPRSGDLSVYWYQQSLDQGLQFLIQYYNGEERAKGNILERFSAQQFPDLHSELNLSSLELGDSALYFCASSVDRSTDTQYFGPGTRLTVL.

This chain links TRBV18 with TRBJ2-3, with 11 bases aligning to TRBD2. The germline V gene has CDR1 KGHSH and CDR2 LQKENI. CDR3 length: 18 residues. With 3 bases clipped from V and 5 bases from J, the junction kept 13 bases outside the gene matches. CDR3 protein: CASSPRIIAGGPGDTQYF. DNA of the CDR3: TGTGCCAGCTCACCGAGGATAATAGCGGGAGGGCCTGGAGATACGCAGTATTTT.

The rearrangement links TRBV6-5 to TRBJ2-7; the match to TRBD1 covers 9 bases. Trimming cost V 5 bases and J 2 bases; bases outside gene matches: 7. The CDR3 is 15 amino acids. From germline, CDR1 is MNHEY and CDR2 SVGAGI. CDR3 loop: CASSARGQGAYEQYF. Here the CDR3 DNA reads TGTGCCAGCAGTGCTCGGGGACAGGGAGCCTACGAGCAGTACTTC.

The DNA for the CDR3 is TGCGCCAGCAGCTGGGAGGGACGCACCTACGAGCAGTACTTC. It codes for CASSWEGRTYEQYF. The V gene is TRBV5-1, the J gene TRBJ2-7; 7 bases agree with TRBD2. Looked up from germline, CDR1 is SGHRS and CDR2 is YFSETQ. With 3 bases clipped from V and 2 bases from J, the junction kept 5 bases outside the gene matches. The CDR3 has 14 amino acids. Combining the CDR3 with reference TRBV5-1 and TRBJ2-7 gives the whole variable domain KAGVTQTPRYLIKTRGQQVTLSCSPISGHRSVSWYQQTPGQGLQFLFEYFSETQRNKGNFPGRFSGRQFSNSRSEMNVSTLELGDSALYLCASSWEGRTYEQYFGPGTRLTVT.

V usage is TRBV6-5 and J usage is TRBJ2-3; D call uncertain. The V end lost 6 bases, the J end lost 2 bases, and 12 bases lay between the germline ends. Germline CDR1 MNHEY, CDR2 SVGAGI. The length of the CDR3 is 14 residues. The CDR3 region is CASSNSILTDTQYF. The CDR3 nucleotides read TGTGCCAGCAGCAACTCGATCCTCACAGATACGCAGTATTTT.

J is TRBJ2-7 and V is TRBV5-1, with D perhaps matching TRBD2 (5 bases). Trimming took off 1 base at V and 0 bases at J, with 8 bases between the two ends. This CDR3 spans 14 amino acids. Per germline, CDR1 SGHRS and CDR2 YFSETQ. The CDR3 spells CASSLWESSYEQYF. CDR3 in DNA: TGCGCCAGCAGCTTGTGGGAGAGCTCCTACGAGCAGTACTTC.

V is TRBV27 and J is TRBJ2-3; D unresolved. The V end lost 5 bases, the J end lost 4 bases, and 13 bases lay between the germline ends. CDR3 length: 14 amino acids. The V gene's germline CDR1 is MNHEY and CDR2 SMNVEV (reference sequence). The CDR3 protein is CASSPRGVPDTQYF. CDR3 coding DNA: TGTGCCAGCAGTCCCCGTGGAGTTCCAGATACGCAGTATTTT.

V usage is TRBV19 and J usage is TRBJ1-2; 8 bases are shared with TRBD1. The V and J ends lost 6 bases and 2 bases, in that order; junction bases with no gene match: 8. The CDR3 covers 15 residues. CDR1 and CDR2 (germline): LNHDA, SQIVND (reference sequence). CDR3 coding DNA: TGTGCCAGTAGCCCCCGGGACAGGCTAAACTATGGCTACACCTTC. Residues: CASSPRDRLNYGYTF.

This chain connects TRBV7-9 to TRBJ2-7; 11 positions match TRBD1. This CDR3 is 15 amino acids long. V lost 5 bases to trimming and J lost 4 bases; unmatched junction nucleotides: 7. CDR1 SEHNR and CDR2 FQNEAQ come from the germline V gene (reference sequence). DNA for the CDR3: TGTGCCAGCAGCCGTGGACAGGGGGCTGAGTACGAGCAGTACTTC. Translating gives CASSRGQGAEYEQYF.

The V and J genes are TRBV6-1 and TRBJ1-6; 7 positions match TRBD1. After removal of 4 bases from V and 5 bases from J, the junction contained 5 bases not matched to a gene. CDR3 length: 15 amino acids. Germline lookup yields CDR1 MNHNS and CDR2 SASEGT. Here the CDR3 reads CASSGGQAHNSPLHF. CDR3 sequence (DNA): TGTGCCAGCAGTGGAGGACAGGCCCATAATTCACCCCTCCACTTT.

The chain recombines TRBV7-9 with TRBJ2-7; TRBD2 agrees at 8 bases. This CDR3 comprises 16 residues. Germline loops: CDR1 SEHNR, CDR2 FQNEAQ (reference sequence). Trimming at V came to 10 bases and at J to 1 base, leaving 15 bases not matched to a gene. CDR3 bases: TGTGCCACCTCACCTCCCGGGGCGGGAGGTTCCTACGAGCAGTACTTC. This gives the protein CATSPPGAGGSYEQYF.

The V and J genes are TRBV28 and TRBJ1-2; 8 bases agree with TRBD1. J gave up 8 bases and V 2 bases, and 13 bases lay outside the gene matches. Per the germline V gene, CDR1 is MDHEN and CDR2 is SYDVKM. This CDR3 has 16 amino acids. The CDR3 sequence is CASSLGTWQGAFGYTF. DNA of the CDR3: TGTGCCAGCAGTTTAGGGACGTGGCAGGGGGCGTTCGGCTACACCTTC.

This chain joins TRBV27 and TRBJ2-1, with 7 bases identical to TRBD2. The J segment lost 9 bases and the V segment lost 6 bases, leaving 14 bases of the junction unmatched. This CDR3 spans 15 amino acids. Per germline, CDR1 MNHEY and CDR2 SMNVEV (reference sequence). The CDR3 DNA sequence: TGTGCCAGCAGCCCACCGGCGGGAGCGAGAGGTGAGCAGTTCTTC. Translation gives CASSPPAGARGEQFF.

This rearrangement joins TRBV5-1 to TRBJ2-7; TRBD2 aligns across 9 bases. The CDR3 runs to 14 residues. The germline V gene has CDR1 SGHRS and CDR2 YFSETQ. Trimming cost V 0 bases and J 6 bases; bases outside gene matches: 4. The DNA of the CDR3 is TGCGCCAGCAGCTTGGTGTCTAGCGGGATCGAGCAGTACTTC. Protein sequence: CASSLVSSGIEQYF.

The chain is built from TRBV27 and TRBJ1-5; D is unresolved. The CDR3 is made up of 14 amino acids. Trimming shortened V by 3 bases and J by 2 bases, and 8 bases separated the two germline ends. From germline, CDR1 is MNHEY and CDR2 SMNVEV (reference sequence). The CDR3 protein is CASSFREGNQPQHF. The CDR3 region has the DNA TGTGCCAGCAGTTTCCGGGAGGGCAATCAGCCCCAGCATTTT.

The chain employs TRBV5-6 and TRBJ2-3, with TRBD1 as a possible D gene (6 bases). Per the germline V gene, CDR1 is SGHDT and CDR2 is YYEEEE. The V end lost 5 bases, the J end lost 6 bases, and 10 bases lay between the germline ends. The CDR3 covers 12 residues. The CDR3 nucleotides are TGTGCCAGCAGTGGGCAGGGGGATACGCAGTATTTT. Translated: CASSGQGDTQYF.

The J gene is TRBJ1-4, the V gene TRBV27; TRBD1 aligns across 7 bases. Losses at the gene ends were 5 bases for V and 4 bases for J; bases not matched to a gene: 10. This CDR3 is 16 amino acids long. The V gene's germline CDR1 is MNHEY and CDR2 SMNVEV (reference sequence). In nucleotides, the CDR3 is TGTGCCAGCAGTGTTACGTACAGGGGAGGTAATGAAAAACTGTTTTTT. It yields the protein CASSVTYRGGNEKLFF.

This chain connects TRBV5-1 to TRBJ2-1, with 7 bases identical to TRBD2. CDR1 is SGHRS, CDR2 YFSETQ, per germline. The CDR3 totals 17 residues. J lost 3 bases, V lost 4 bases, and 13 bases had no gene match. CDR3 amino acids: CASSPGLAALNYNEQFF. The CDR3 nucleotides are TGCGCCAGCAGCCCAGGCCTAGCGGCACTAAACTACAATGAGCAGTTCTTC.

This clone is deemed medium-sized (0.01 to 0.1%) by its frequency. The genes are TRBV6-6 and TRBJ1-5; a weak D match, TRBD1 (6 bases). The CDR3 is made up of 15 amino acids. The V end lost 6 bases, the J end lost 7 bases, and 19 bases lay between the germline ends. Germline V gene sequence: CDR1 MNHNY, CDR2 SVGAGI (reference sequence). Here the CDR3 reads CASSRLTGTNQPQHF. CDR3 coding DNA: TGTGCCAGCAGCCGGCTCACCGGGACAAACCAGCCCCAGCATTTT.

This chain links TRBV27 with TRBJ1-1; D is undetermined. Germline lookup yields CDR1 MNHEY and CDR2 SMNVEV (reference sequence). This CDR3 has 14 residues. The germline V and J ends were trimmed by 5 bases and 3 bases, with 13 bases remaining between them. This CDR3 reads CASSPVPEDTEAFF. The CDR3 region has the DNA TGTGCCAGCAGTCCAGTCCCGGAGGACACTGAAGCTTTCTTT.

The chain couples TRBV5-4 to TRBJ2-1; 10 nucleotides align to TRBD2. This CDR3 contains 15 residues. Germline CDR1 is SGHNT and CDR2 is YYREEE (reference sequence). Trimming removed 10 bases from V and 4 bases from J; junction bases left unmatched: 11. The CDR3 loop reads CAGSSTSGVYNEQFF. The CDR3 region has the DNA TGTGCCGGAAGCAGCACTAGCGGGGTTTACAATGAGCAGTTCTTC.

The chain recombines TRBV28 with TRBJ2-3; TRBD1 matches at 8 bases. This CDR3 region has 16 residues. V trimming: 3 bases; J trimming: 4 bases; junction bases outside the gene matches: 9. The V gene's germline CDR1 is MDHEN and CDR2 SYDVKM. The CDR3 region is CASSFMRTGSADTQYF. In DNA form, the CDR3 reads TGTGCCAGCAGTTTCATGAGGACAGGGAGCGCAGATACGCAGTATTTT.

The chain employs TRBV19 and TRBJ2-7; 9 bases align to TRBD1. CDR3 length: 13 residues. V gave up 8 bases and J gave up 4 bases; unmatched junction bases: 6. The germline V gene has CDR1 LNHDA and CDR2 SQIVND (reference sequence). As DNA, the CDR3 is TGTGCCAGTTCCGGGACAGGGTGGTACGAGCAGTACTTC. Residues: CASSGTGWYEQYF.

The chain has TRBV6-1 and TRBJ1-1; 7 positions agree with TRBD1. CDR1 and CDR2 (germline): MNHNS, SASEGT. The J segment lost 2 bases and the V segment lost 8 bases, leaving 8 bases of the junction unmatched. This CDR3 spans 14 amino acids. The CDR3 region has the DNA TGTGCCAGCGGAATCGGGACAGCAAACACTGAAGCTTTCTTT. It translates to CASGIGTANTEAFF.

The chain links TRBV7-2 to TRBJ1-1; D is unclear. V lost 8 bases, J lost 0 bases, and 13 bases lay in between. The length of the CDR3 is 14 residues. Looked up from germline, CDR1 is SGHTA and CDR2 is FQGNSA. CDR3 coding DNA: TGTGCCAGCGTGCAGGCGCTGATGAACACTGAAGCTTTCTTT. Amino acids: CASVQALMNTEAFF.